This T cell receptor beta chain was sequenced during a study of blood T cell repertoires in COVID-19. Study details: Sites in the United States, Italy and Spain provided acute and convalescent COVID-19 samples. The cDNA or gDNA used as material had been derived from T cells, B-cell-depleted T cells, or PBMCs.

Original processing methods: Estimates of nucleated cell counts were drawn from the amplification of reference gene primers. Repertoires were generated with immunoSEQ multiplex PCR, while TCRdb's copy carries only in-frame clones and drops some. That table furnishes V, J and clone size, whereas the DNA furnished D and trimming. The table includes 110,000 or so clones, 75% to 90% detected once. The CDR3 runs to 14 residues. Germline V gene lookup returns CDR1 MDHEN and CDR2 SYDVKM. V shed 6 bases and J shed 4 bases, with 15 bases lying between them. This clone was counted between two and nine times. The chain uses TRBV28 and TRBJ1-2; the D is unclear. Specimen: peripheral blood. This clonotype was sampled from a woman aged 40 to 50 with acute or convalescent COVID-19. The CDR3 nucleotides are TGTGCCAGCAGATCGCCCTCGATGAGCTATGGCTACACCTTC. This translates into CASRSPSMSYGYTF.